This T cell receptor beta chain is drawn from a study of blood T cells in healthy people across ages. The study's findings and limits: No conclusive comparison of naive versus antigen-experienced cells was possible with unsorted PBMCs.

Of note for this clonotype: The antigen remains undetermined.

Combining a sample-barcoded 5' primer with a J-beta primer mix, a second PCR ran for about 7 to 11 cycles. TCRdb reprocessed the 5' RACE reads via MiXCR and lists one record per CDR3 protein. This table has over a million distinct CDR3 sequences, about 23% appearing once. The V end lost 8 bases, the J end lost 8 bases, and 16 bases lay between the germline ends. The CDR3 covers 13 residues. Germline V lookup: CDR1 SGHTA, CDR2 FQGTGA. These data were likewise used in another study, on T cells of mothers and their children. That work states: Barcodes and 2-4 random nucleotides were added by M1S in the second PCR. For each mother, over 10 million TCR beta CDR3 reads were obtained, and for each child, 2.5 million to 3 million.

The TCR was taken from a girl under 10 years old in good health. What was sequenced was blood. V usage is TRBV7-3 and J usage is TRBJ2-1; D possibly corresponds to TRBD1 (6 bases). CDR3 residues: CASQITGYHEQFF. CDR3 in DNA: TGTGCCAGCCAAATTACAGGGTACCATGAGCAGTTCTTC.